The rows below give T cell receptor beta chains drawn from one sample of a study of shared clonotypes between healthy human individuals. Clones were sequenced by immunoSEQ multiplex PCR, and TCRdb holds only the in-frame ones, with some missing. The sample carries roughly 2,000,000 clones, approximately 94% recorded once. What was sequenced was naive CD8+ T cells sorted from blood. Every receptor here comes from a man aged 18 to 29 in good health. Both conserved end residues are part of each CDR3. D genes are given only for firm matches. A row's size may be missing; if present it is once, few, many or a size class.

v_gene: TRBV28
abundance: NA
d_gene: NA
j_gene: TRBJ1-1
CDR3nt: TGTGCCAGCAGTTTGGGCGGACCTGAAGCTTTCTTT
CDR3aa: CASSLGGPEAFF

v_gene: TRBV4-1
abundance: NA
d_gene: TRBD1
j_gene: TRBJ2-5
CDR3nt: TGCGCCAGCAGCGACAGGGCCGGACAGGGTCACGAGACCCAGTACTTC
CDR3aa: CASSDRAGQGHETQYF

v_gene: TRBV11-2
abundance: NA
d_gene: TRBD2
j_gene: TRBJ2-7
CDR3nt: TGTGCCAGCAGCCTTTGGAGCGGGGGAACTCCTAACGAGCAGTACTTC
CDR3aa: CASSLWSGGTPNEQYF

v_gene: TRBV28
abundance: NA
d_gene: NA
j_gene: TRBJ2-7
CDR3nt: TGTGCCAGCAGCAGTCCGACCTTCGGGGGGCAAGGCGAGCAGTACTTC
CDR3aa: CASSSPTFGGQGEQYF

v_gene: TRBV5-1
abundance: NA
d_gene: NA
j_gene: TRBJ2-1
CDR3nt: TGCGCCAGCAGCGTGGGGTCTGACAATGAGCAGTTCTTC
CDR3aa: CASSVGSDNEQFF

v_gene: TRBV5-6
abundance: NA
d_gene: NA
j_gene: TRBJ1-1
CDR3nt: TGTGCCAGCAGCCCAGGGGCGACTGAAGCTTTCTTT
CDR3aa: CASSPGATEAFF

v_gene: TRBV29-1
abundance: once
d_gene: TRBD2
j_gene: TRBJ2-2
CDR3nt: TGCAGCGTTTGGGGGCGGGAGGGAAACACCGGGGAGCTGTTTTTT
CDR3aa: CSVWGREGNTGELFF

v_gene: TRBV30
abundance: NA
d_gene: NA
j_gene: TRBJ1-2
CDR3nt: TGTGCCTGGAGTGTTGGGACTGGCTATGGCTACACCTTC
CDR3aa: CAWSVGTGYGYTF

v_gene: TRBV6-6
abundance: NA
d_gene: NA
j_gene: TRBJ2-7
CDR3nt: TGTGCCAGCAGTGTCAGGGGCCACTCCTACGAGCAGTACTTC
CDR3aa: CASSVRGHSYEQYF

v_gene: TRBV30
abundance: NA
d_gene: TRBD1
j_gene: TRBJ2-3
CDR3nt: TGTGCCTGGACTGGGACAGGGGGTCCAGATACGCAGTATTTT
CDR3aa: CAWTGTGGPDTQYF

v_gene: TRBV30
abundance: NA
d_gene: NA
j_gene: TRBJ1-6
CDR3nt: TGTGCCTGGAGTGTTCTAGGGCCACCCCTCCACTTT
CDR3aa: CAWSVLGPPLHF

v_gene: TRBV2
abundance: NA
d_gene: NA
j_gene: TRBJ2-4
CDR3nt: TGTGCCAGCAGTGAAGGGGGGGCCCTCGCCCAAAACATTCAGTACTTC
CDR3aa: CASSEGGALAQNIQYF

v_gene: TRBV27
abundance: NA
d_gene: NA
j_gene: TRBJ1-2
CDR3nt: TGTGCCAGCAGTGAAATTCGGGGGTATGGCTACACCTTC
CDR3aa: CASSEIRGYGYTF

v_gene: TRBV7-9
abundance: NA
d_gene: TRBD2
j_gene: TRBJ2-7
CDR3nt: TGTGCCAGCAGCTCGGGGACTAGCGGACTCCACAGGCCCTACGAGCAGTACTTC
CDR3aa: CASSSGTSGLHRPYEQYF

v_gene: TRBV27
abundance: NA
d_gene: TRBD1
j_gene: TRBJ1-2
CDR3nt: TGTGCCAGCAGTTTATCGACAGGGGGAAATGGCTACACCTTC
CDR3aa: CASSLSTGGNGYTF

v_gene: TRBV28
abundance: NA
d_gene: TRBD1
j_gene: TRBJ2-7
CDR3nt: TGTGCCAGCAGATCCGGACAGGGGGGCCCGAGGGAGCAGTACTTC
CDR3aa: CASRSGQGGPREQYF

v_gene: TRBV11-2
abundance: NA
d_gene: NA
j_gene: TRBJ1-5
CDR3nt: TGTGCCAGCAGCTTGAACAGCTATAGCAATCAGCCCCAGCATTTT
CDR3aa: CASSLNSYSNQPQHF

v_gene: TRBV7-9
abundance: NA
d_gene: NA
j_gene: TRBJ2-7
CDR3nt: TGTGCCAGCAGCTTAGTTAGGGGGAACTCCTACGAGCAGTACTTC
CDR3aa: CASSLVRGNSYEQYF

v_gene: TRBV27
abundance: NA
d_gene: NA
j_gene: TRBJ1-1
CDR3nt: TGTGCCAGCAGTTCCCTCACCGGGACGAACACTGAAGCTTTCTTT
CDR3aa: CASSSLTGTNTEAFF

v_gene: TRBV29-1
abundance: NA
d_gene: NA
j_gene: TRBJ2-5
CDR3nt: TGCAGCGTTCCCTACCCCCTTTACCAAGAGACCCAGTACTTC
CDR3aa: CSVPYPLYQETQYF

v_gene: TRBV5-6
abundance: NA
d_gene: NA
j_gene: TRBJ2-7
CDR3nt: TGTGCCAGCAGCTTGGGGGGCCCGGGCGAGCAGTACTTC
CDR3aa: CASSLGGPGEQYF

v_gene: TRBV7-9
abundance: once
d_gene: TRBD2
j_gene: TRBJ2-7
CDR3nt: TGTGCCAGCAGCTCCCCATCTAGCGGGAGACCCTACGAGCAGTACTTC
CDR3aa: CASSSPSSGRPYEQYF

v_gene: TRBV6-5
abundance: once
d_gene: TRBD2
j_gene: TRBJ2-1
CDR3nt: TGTGCCAGCAGGACTAGCGGGGGAAACAATGAGCAGTTCTTC
CDR3aa: CASRTSGGNNEQFF